These 19 T cell receptor beta chains originate from one sample sequenced in a study of human T cells and chemical hapten exposure. TCRdb recomputed calls from the RACE reads with MiXCR, one row per CDR3 protein. Of a few hundred thousand distinct CDR3 sequences in the sample, around 7.7% are singletons; the top ten hold 1.2%. Time point given: pre-sensitization, week 0. The treatment: therapeutic diphenylcyclopropenone sensitization with weekly scalp DPC. The sequenced sample was whole blood, obtained in connection with sensitization to the hapten diphenylcyclopropenone (DPC). These receptors all stem from a man in his late teens or twenties with alopecia areata. Some clones in this sample may be carry-over from other donors' samples.

This rearrangement joins TRBV7-2 to TRBJ2-7; D is uncertain. Deletions cut 4 bases from V and 2 bases from J, with 9 bases between. The CDR3 runs 13 residues. Germline CDR1 SGHTA, CDR2 FQGNSA. DNA for the CDR3: TGTGCCAGCAGCTCGACCCTAACCTACGAGCAGTACTTC. Protein: CASSSTLTYEQYF.

This chain links TRBV20-1 with TRBJ2-7, with D tentatively TRBD2 (5 bases). The germline V gene has CDR1 DFQATT and CDR2 SNEGSKA (reference sequence). V lost 0 bases and J lost 2, with 8 bases in between. The CDR3 covers 13 residues. The CDR3 sequence: CSARDRGTYEQYF. DNA for the CDR3: TGCAGTGCTAGAGATCGAGGGACCTACGAGCAGTACTTC.

The V and J genes are TRBV4-3 and TRBJ1-2, with 9 positions matching TRBD1. This CDR3 contains 15 residues. With 2 bases clipped from V and 2 bases from J, the junction kept 3 bases outside the gene matches. In germline, CDR1 is LGHNA, CDR2 YSLEER. Written as DNA, the CDR3 is TGCGCCAGCAGCCAAAACAGGGGGCGGAACTATGGCTACACCTTC. Translating it yields CASSQNRGRNYGYTF.

The sample holds a few counts of this clonotype. The chain links TRBV4-1 to TRBJ2-1; D may be TRBD1 (6 bases). The CDR3 length is 14 residues. Germline V gene sequence: CDR1 MGHRA, CDR2 YSYEKL. Trimming left V 3 bases short and J 6 bases short, with 12 bases between. This CDR3 is CASSHPTGFNEQFF. The CDR3 coding sequence is TGCGCCAGCAGCCATCCCACAGGGTTCAATGAGCAGTTCTTC.

A few counts support this clonotype. V and J are TRBV9 and TRBJ2-1; 13 bases fit TRBD2. Germline loops: CDR1 SGDLS, CDR2 YYNGEE. This CDR3 contains 15 residues. V was clipped by 5 bases and J by 7 bases; unmatched bases: 6. The CDR3 here is CASSGSGLAGNEQFF. The CDR3 nucleotides read TGTGCCAGCAGTGGATCGGGACTAGCGGGGAATGAGCAGTTCTTC.

A few counts support this clonotype. CDR3 sequence reads: CSAPTTGRNEQFF. CDR3 sequence (DNA): TGCAGTGCTCCAACGACAGGTCGCAATGAGCAGTTCTTC. V gene TRBV20-1 combines with J gene TRBJ2-1; D might be TRBD1 (6 bases). Germline loops: CDR1 DFQATT, CDR2 SNEGSKA (reference sequence). V was cut by 5 bases and J by 6 bases, with 14 bases left in between. The CDR3 covers 13 residues.

The chain combines TRBV5-1 with TRBJ2-5; a weak D match, TRBD1 (6 bases). The germline CDR1 and CDR2 sequences are SGHRS and YFSETQ. Trimming cost V 0 bases and J 0 bases, with 9 bases left between them. The CDR3 sequence is 15 residues long. The CDR3: CASSLADRNQETQYF. The DNA for the CDR3 is TGCGCCAGCAGCTTGGCCGACAGGAACCAAGAGACCCAGTACTTC.

V and J are TRBV12-3 or TRBV12-4 and TRBJ2-5; D may be TRBD2 (6 bases). Trimming took off 7 bases at V and 1 base at J, with 16 bases between the two ends. The CDR3 length is 15 residues. The CDR3 is CASTPSDSGQETQYF. The DNA of the CDR3 is TGTGCCAGCACCCCGTCAGATAGCGGCCAAGAGACCCAGTACTTC.

Only a few counts were recorded for this clonotype. The genes are TRBV6-6 and TRBJ1-5; a possible D gene is TRBD1 (6 bases). CDR1 is MNHNY and CDR2 is SVGAGI in the germline V gene (reference sequence). The CDR3 spans 14 residues. The ends were cut back, 5 bases at V and 6 bases at J, with 14 bases in the middle. The CDR3 reads CASSTYRVAQPQHF. DNA for the CDR3: TGTGCCAGCAGTACCTACAGGGTCGCTCAGCCCCAGCATTTT.

This clonotype was observed many times. An end of the junction does not agree with germline; a read error may underlie this. This rearrangement joins TRBV4-2 to TRBJ2-3; TRBD2 aligns across 9 bases. The CDR3 loop spans 14 amino acids. Germline V gives CDR1 LGHNA, CDR2 YNFKEQ. The CDR3 DNA reads as TGCGCCAGCAGCCCCGGACTAGCGACAGATACGCAGTATTTT. Protein product: CASSPGLATDTQYF.

This clonotype was found many times. The rearrangement links TRBV4-1 to TRBJ2-3; unclear D gene. Germline assignment: CDR1 MGHRA and CDR2 YSYEKL. The V end was cut by 3 bases, the J end by 7 bases, with 11 bases between. This CDR3 is 13 amino acids long. The CDR3 nucleotides are TGCGCCAGCAGCCAGACCCCCCCTAATACGCAGTATTTT. Translated, it gives CASSQTPPNTQYF.

Comment on this clonotype: Since a much larger clone is just one base distant, this may be a read error. This chain connects TRBV7-3 to TRBJ1-1; D not resolved. Germline-derived CDR1 and CDR2 are SGHTA and FQGTGA. The CDR3 is made up of 13 amino acids. V dropped 3 bases and J dropped 0 bases, with 5 bases sitting between them. The CDR3 protein is CASSFQVNTEAFF. The CDR3 region has the DNA TGTGCCAGCAGCTTCCAGGTGAACACTGAAGCTTTCTTT.

The chain employs TRBV27 and TRBJ1-1; D perhaps matches TRBD1 (5 bases). Germline V lookup: CDR1 MNHEY, CDR2 SMNVEV (reference sequence). Trimming stripped 7 bases from V and 4 bases from J, with 22 bases between. The CDR3 is made up of 16 amino acids. The CDR3 DNA reads TGTGCCAGCAATAAGGGTGGGGCGACTGGGGCCACTGAAGCTTTCTTT. Protein product: CASNKGGATGATEAFF.

This clonotype was recorded many times. The J gene is TRBJ2-1, the V gene TRBV5-1; no definite D call. The CDR3 contains 16 residues. Trimming took 2 bases from V and 5 from J, leaving 17 bases between them. Germline values: CDR1 SGHRS, CDR2 YFSETQ. The CDR3 sequence: CASSLTGPQQNNEQFF. CDR3 nucleotides: TGCGCCAGCAGCTTAACCGGGCCACAGCAAAACAATGAGCAGTTCTTC.

In its sample, this clonotype was seen many times. The V call is TRBV7-2, the J call TRBJ2-1; the D is unclear. Trimming removed 4 bases at V and 4 bases at J, with 8 bases between. The CDR3 extends over 13 amino acids. Per germline, CDR1 SGHTA and CDR2 FQGNSA. The CDR3 here is CASSSDPYNEQFF. The CDR3 DNA sequence: TGTGCCAGCAGCTCTGACCCTTACAATGAGCAGTTCTTC.

This clonotype was found a few times. The V and J genes are TRBV5-4 and TRBJ2-3; unclear D gene. The V and J ends lost 4 bases and 4 bases respectively, with 10 bases between them. CDR1 is SGHNT and CDR2 is YYREEE in the germline V gene (reference sequence). There are 13 residues in the CDR3. The DNA of the CDR3 is TGTGCCAGCAGCAGTGACCAGGCAGATACGCAGTATTTT. The encoded protein is CASSSDQADTQYF.

This clonotype showed up many times. The genes are TRBV9 and TRBJ2-6; a possible D gene is TRBD1 (6 bases). Deletions cut 3 bases from V and 2 bases from J, with 24 bases between. The CDR3 has 20 residues. The V gene's germline CDR1 is SGDLS and CDR2 YYNGEE. CDR3 bases: TGTGCCAGCAGCGATGAAACAGGGTTCTTTCCTTCCCCTGGGGCCAACGTCCTGACTTTC. The encoded protein is CASSDETGFFPSPGANVLTF.

The J gene is TRBJ1-4, the V gene TRBV4-3, with 7 bases lining up with TRBD1. V shed 1 base and J 8 bases; nucleotides not matched to a gene: 7. The CDR3 is 15 amino acids. Germline lookup yields CDR1 LGHNA and CDR2 YSLEER. CDR3 nucleotides: TGCGCCAGCAGCCAAGTTGTAGGGGGCGAGGAAAAACTGTTTTTT. The encoded protein is CASSQVVGGEEKLFF.

Only a few counts were recorded for this clonotype. J is TRBJ1-1 and V is TRBV7-6; D not certain. Germline V lookup: CDR1 SGHVS, CDR2 FNYEAQ. This CDR3 is 17 amino acids long. V lost 5 bases to trimming and J lost 1 base, with 20 bases between them. CDR3: CASSTRSRPAGNTEAFF. The CDR3 bases are TGTGCCAGCAGCACCAGATCTAGACCGGCGGGGAACACTGAAGCTTTCTTT. The whole variable domain, filled in from reference TRBV7-6 and TRBJ1-1, reads GAGVSQSPRYKVTKRGQDVALRCDPISGHVSLYWYRQALGQGPEFLTYFNYEAQQDKSGLPNDRFSAERPEGSISTLTIQRTEQRDSAMYRCASSTRSRPAGNTEAFFGQGTRLTVV.